What follows are 16 T cell receptor beta chains derived from one specimen sequenced in a study of PD-L1 blockade in urothelial cancer. Clones were sequenced by immunoSEQ multiplex PCR, and TCRdb holds only the in-frame ones, with some missing. The sample has approximately 110,000 clones, approximately 85% seen once; the top ten hold roughly 2.3%. The material sequenced was PBMCs, taken around atezolizumab (anti-PD-L1) treatment. These TCRs come from a man in his fifties with urothelial cancer.

This chain connects TRBV9 to TRBJ2-7; D call uncertain. Between the trimmed V and J ends, which lost 0 bases and 7 bases, there was a span of 14 bases. The CDR3 consists of 14 residues. CDR1 and CDR2 from the germline V gene are SGDLS and YYNGEE. Here the CDR3 DNA reads TGTGCCAGCAGCGTAGGACTTGCGGCAGAGGAGCAGTACTTC. Its protein is CASSVGLAAEEQYF.

The V gene is TRBV5-1, the J gene TRBJ1-6; possible D gene TRBD1, 6 bases. Deletions cut 0 bases from V and 6 bases from J, with 7 bases between. The germline V gene encodes CDR1 SGHRS and CDR2 YFSETQ. This CDR3 has 14 residues. The CDR3 protein is CASSLGRGNSPLHF. CDR3 DNA sequence: TGCGCCAGCAGCTTGGGCAGGGGTAATTCACCCCTCCACTTT.

The chain links TRBV11-2 to TRBJ2-1, with D maybe TRBD2 (5 bases). The CDR3 extends over 12 amino acids. Trimming shortened V by 2 bases and J by 9 bases, and 8 bases separated the two germline ends. The V gene's germline CDR1 is SGHAT and CDR2 FQNNGV. CDR3 sequence: CASSLYGIEQFF. As DNA, the CDR3 is TGTGCCAGCAGCTTATACGGGATTGAGCAGTTCTTC. Filled out from reference TRBV11-2 and TRBJ2-1, the complete variable domain reads EAGVAQSPRYKIIEKRQSVAFWCNPISGHATLYWYQQILGQGPKLLIQFQNNGVVDDSQLPKDRFSAERLKGVDSTLKIQPAKLEDSAVYLCASSLYGIEQFFGPGTRLTVL.

The chain uses TRBV6-6 and TRBJ2-3, with D possibly being TRBD1 (6 bases). This CDR3 region has 14 residues. Looked up from germline, CDR1 is MNHNY and CDR2 is SVGAGI (reference sequence). The V and J ends lost 4 bases and 1 base respectively, with 9 bases between them. CDR3 sequence: CASSSHRGTDTQYF. The CDR3 coding sequence is TGTGCCAGCAGTTCCCACAGGGGCACAGATACGCAGTATTTT.

V usage is TRBV5-8 and J usage is TRBJ2-3; the match to TRBD1 covers 7 bases. The CDR3 length is 16 residues. After removal of 5 bases from V and 4 bases from J, the junction contained 13 bases not matched to a gene. The germline CDR1 and CDR2 sequences are SGHTS and YDEGEE. CDR3 in DNA: TGTGCCAGCAGAAAACTACAGGGGCGCGAAGCAGATACGCAGTATTTT. As protein: CASRKLQGREADTQYF.

The chain links TRBV12-5 to TRBJ2-5; D is perhaps TRBD2 (6 bases). The CDR3 contains 13 residues. In germline, CDR1 is LGHNT, CDR2 FRNRAP. Trimming removed 5 bases from V and 5 bases from J, with 12 bases in between. In nucleotides, the CDR3 is TGTGCTAGTGGTCGGGACTCCTCGGAGACCCAGTACTTC. Protein product: CASGRDSSETQYF.

This clone was seen only a few times. The rearrangement uses TRBV11-2 and TRBJ2-1, with 7 bases aligning to TRBD1. CDR3 length: 14 residues. V trimming: 5 bases; J trimming: 8 bases; junction bases outside the gene matches: 9. Germline lookup yields CDR1 SGHAT and CDR2 FQNNGV. CDR3 protein: CASSGRRDRYEQFF. The CDR3 nucleotides are TGTGCCAGCAGCGGGAGACGGGACAGATATGAGCAGTTCTTC.

The chain links TRBV7-3 to TRBJ2-2; TRBD1 matches 10 bases. With 5 bases clipped from V and 9 bases from J, the junction kept 9 bases outside the gene matches. The CDR3 contains 15 residues. In germline, CDR1 is SGHTA, CDR2 FQGTGA. The CDR3 nucleotides read TGTGCCAGCAGCCTTTCCGGGACAGGGGCCCGGGAGCTGTTTTTT. Protein sequence: CASSLSGTGARELFF.

This clone has only a few counts. This chain uses TRBV14 with TRBJ1-6; the D is unclear. Germline values: CDR1 SGHDN, CDR2 FVKESK. There are 12 residues in the CDR3. The V gene lost 4 bases and the J gene lost 11 bases, with 9 bases spanning the gap. CDR3 sequence (DNA): TGTGCCAGCAGCCTCCCGAGGACACCCCTCCACTTT. It codes for CASSLPRTPLHF.

V and J are TRBV6-1 and TRBJ2-3; 9 bases fit TRBD2. Germline V gene data show CDR1 as MNHNS and CDR2 as SASEGT. Losses at the gene ends were 8 bases for V and 2 bases for J; bases not matched to a gene: 5. This CDR3 has 14 amino acids. CDR3 sequence reads: CASGRTSATDTQYF. CDR3 in DNA: TGTGCCAGCGGAAGGACTAGCGCCACAGATACGCAGTATTTT.

This chain's CDR3 is CASSLGKGRGIGYTF. The CDR3, as DNA: TGTGCCAGCAGTTTGGGGAAGGGCCGCGGGATTGGCTACACCTTC. The chain combines TRBV27 with TRBJ1-2; D ambiguous. Germline V CDR1 and CDR2: MNHEY, SMNVEV (reference sequence). The CDR3 has 15 amino acids. The V end lost 3 bases, the J end lost 7 bases, and 18 bases lay between the germline ends.

The chain recombines TRBV9 with TRBJ2-1; TRBD2 matches at 8 bases. The CDR3 runs to 15 residues. CDR1 SGDLS and CDR2 YYNGEE come from the germline V gene. The V segment lost 0 bases and the J segment 5 bases; nucleotides outside the gene matches: 4. The CDR3 loop reads CASSVASGGHNEQFF. The CDR3, as DNA: TGTGCCAGCAGCGTAGCCAGCGGGGGTCACAATGAGCAGTTCTTC.

The chain has TRBV6-5 and TRBJ1-1; 8 bases agree with TRBD1. The J segment lost 5 bases and the V segment lost 0 bases, leaving 8 bases of the junction unmatched. The CDR3 is 16 amino acids. The V gene's germline CDR1 is MNHEY and CDR2 SVGAGI. The CDR3 nucleotides read TGTGCCAGCAGTTACTCATCGCAGGGGGCGCGTACTGAAGCTTTCTTT. Translation: CASSYSSQGARTEAFF.

The CDR3 bases are TGTGCCAGCAGCTTAGGGGCCACCCTGGTGACCGGGGAGCTGTTTTTT. This translates into CASSLGATLVTGELFF. J is TRBJ2-2 and V is TRBV7-3; D possibly corresponds to TRBD1 (5 bases). CDR1 is SGHTA and CDR2 is FQGTGA in the germline V gene. The germline V and J ends were trimmed by 2 bases and 5 bases, with 15 bases remaining between them. This CDR3 has 16 amino acids.

The table lists this clone with a count of one. V and J are TRBV2 and TRBJ2-7; 10 positions agree with TRBD2. CDR3 length: 13 residues. Germline assignment: CDR1 SNHLY and CDR2 FYNNEI. The J segment lost 4 bases and the V segment lost 10 bases, leaving 7 bases of the junction unmatched. CDR3 DNA: TGTGCCAACAACGGGACTAGCGCTTACGAGCAGTACTTC. The encoded protein is CANNGTSAYEQYF.

This clone was recorded only once. The chain is built from TRBV5-6 and TRBJ2-3; 7 nucleotides align to TRBD1. The V segment lost 0 bases and the J segment 2 bases; nucleotides outside the gene matches: 9. The germline V gene encodes CDR1 SGHDT and CDR2 YYEEEE. The length of the CDR3 is 17 residues. CDR3 nucleotide sequence: TGTGCCAGCAGCTTGGCCAAGTCGGGACAGTTCACAGATACGCAGTATTTT. Translating it yields CASSLAKSGQFTDTQYF.